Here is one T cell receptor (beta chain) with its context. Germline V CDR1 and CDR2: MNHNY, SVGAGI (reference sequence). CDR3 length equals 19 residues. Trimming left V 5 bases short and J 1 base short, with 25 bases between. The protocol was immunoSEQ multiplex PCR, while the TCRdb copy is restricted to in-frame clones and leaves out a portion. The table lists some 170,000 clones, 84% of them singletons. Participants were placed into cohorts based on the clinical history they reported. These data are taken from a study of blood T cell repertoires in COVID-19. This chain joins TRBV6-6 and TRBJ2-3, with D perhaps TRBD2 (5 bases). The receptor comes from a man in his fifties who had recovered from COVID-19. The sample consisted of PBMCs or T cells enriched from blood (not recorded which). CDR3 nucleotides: TGTGCCAGCAGTCCCCCCCGAAGAGGGTCAGGTTACGGCACAGATACGCAGTATTTT. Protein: CASSPPRRGSGYGTDTQYF.